These 21 T cell receptor beta chains came from one sample sequenced in a study of cytomegalovirus exposure and HLA in healthy donors. Primers: 60 Vbeta forward and 13 Jbeta reverse. Repertoires were generated with immunoSEQ multiplex PCR, while TCRdb's copy carries only in-frame clones and drops some. Here the sample spans over 65,000 clones, 75% to 85% being singletons. Specimen: PBMCs. These receptors were collected from a woman in her thirties or forties in good health and CMV-seropositive.

Only a few counts were recorded for this clone. CDR3 DNA: TGTGCCAGCAGCCACAAACGGGGTGAAGCTTTCTTT. Translation: CASSHKRGEAFF. This sequence joins TRBV5-4 and TRBJ1-1, with D unclear. The germline CDR1 and CDR2 sequences are SGHNT and YYREEE (reference sequence). The CDR3 runs 12 residues. V shed 4 bases and J shed 7 bases, with 11 bases lying between them.

The V call is TRBV5-4, the J call TRBJ2-5, with TRBD2 identical over 9 bases. TRBJ2-7 matches the DNA end more closely, so the J call is doubtful. Germline V CDR1 and CDR2: SGHNT, YYREEE (reference sequence). The CDR3 contains 14 residues. CDR3 sequence reads: CASSSAGGSYEQYF. The CDR3 bases are TGTGCCAGCAGCTCGGCGGGGGGGAGCTACGAGCAGTACTTC.

This chain joins TRBV6-1 and TRBJ1-2; 7 positions agree with TRBD1. Germline V gene lookup returns CDR1 MNHNS and CDR2 SASEGT. CDR3 length: 14 residues. V trimming: 4 bases; J trimming: 4 bases; junction bases outside the gene matches: 6. In DNA form, the CDR3 reads TGTGCCAGCAGTGTGGGACAGAGAAGCTATGGCTACACCTTC. It translates to CASSVGQRSYGYTF.

The chain carries TRBV6-1 and TRBJ2-2, with TRBD1 matching 8 bases. This CDR3 is 15 amino acids long. Trimming at V came to 6 bases and at J to 6 bases, leaving 9 bases not matched to a gene. Germline V lookup: CDR1 MNHNS, CDR2 SASEGT. The CDR3 DNA reads TGTGCCAGCAGGTCGACAGGGGTGTTCCCCGGGGAGCTGTTTTTT. Translated, it gives CASRSTGVFPGELFF.

This sequence joins TRBV7-3 and TRBJ2-1; perhaps TRBD1 as D (6 bases). Trimming left V 3 bases short and J 8 bases short, with 17 bases between. Germline assignment: CDR1 SGHTA and CDR2 FQGTGA. The CDR3 is 15 amino acids. The CDR3 DNA follows: TGTGCCAGCAGCTTGATACAGGGTCTGTTTTATGAGCAGTTCTTC. Translating gives CASSLIQGLFYEQFF.

The count of this clone is one. The rearrangement joins TRBV30 to TRBJ1-6; a possible D gene is TRBD1 (6 bases). V was shortened by 1 base and J by 7 bases, with 14 bases between the two germline ends. The CDR3 spans 15 residues. Germline-derived CDR1 and CDR2 are GTSNPN and SVGIG (reference sequence). CDR3 residues: CAWSGGVRGNSPLHF. For the CDR3, the DNA is TGTGCCTGGAGTGGGGGTGTCAGGGGAAATTCACCCCTCCACTTT.

The CDR3 loop reads CASSPRDSGNTIYF. The CDR3 region has the DNA TGTGCCAGCTCACCACGGGACAGCGGAAACACCATATATTTT. J is TRBJ1-3 and V is TRBV18; 7 bases fit TRBD1. V trimming: 1 base; J trimming: 4 bases; junction bases outside the gene matches: 1. CDR3 size: 14 residues. Germline V lookup: CDR1 KGHSH, CDR2 LQKENI. Combining the CDR3 with reference TRBV18 and TRBJ1-3 gives the whole variable domain NAGVMQNPRHLVRRRGQEARLRCSPMKGHSHVYWYRQLPEEGLKFMVYLQKENIIDESGMPKERFSAEFPKEGPSILRIQQVVRGDSAAYFCASSPRDSGNTIYFGEGSWLTVV.

This chain links TRBV9 with TRBJ1-3; possibly TRBD1 for D (6 bases). With 3 bases removed from V and 0 bases from J, the gap between germline ends came to 16 bases. CDR3 length: 17 amino acids. In germline, CDR1 is SGDLS, CDR2 YYNGEE. The DNA of the CDR3 is TGTGCCAGCAGCGCTAGGACAGCGGATCCCTCTGGAAACACCATATATTTT. Its translation is CASSARTADPSGNTIYF.

This chain connects TRBV19 to TRBJ2-4; D possibly corresponds to TRBD1 (7 bases). Germline CDR1 reads LNHDA; CDR2 reads SQIVND (reference sequence). V lost 1 base, J lost 9 bases, and 10 bases lay in between. The CDR3 covers 13 residues. The CDR3 nucleotides are TGTGCCAGTAGTATAGGGCAGGGGGGCATTCAGTACTTC. Its protein product is CASSIGQGGIQYF.

This sequence joins TRBV7-2 and TRBJ1-3; maybe TRBD1 (6 bases). The germline V and J ends were trimmed by 3 bases and 0 bases, with 12 bases remaining between them. This CDR3 comprises 16 residues. Germline V gene data show CDR1 as SGHTA and CDR2 as FQGNSA. As DNA, the CDR3 is TGTGCCAGCAGCTTCACCCCACAGGGCTCTGGAAACACCATATATTTT. Its protein product is CASSFTPQGSGNTIYF.

By sample fraction, this clone is medium-sized. V gene TRBV19 combines with J gene TRBJ1-2; tentative D call: TRBD1 (6 bases). Germline V gene data show CDR1 as LNHDA and CDR2 as SQIVND (reference sequence). The CDR3 has 12 residues. The germline V and J ends were trimmed by 7 bases and 4 bases, with 10 bases remaining between them. As DNA, the CDR3 is TGTGCCAGTACTGACAGGACCTATGGCTACACCTTC. This sequence encodes CASTDRTYGYTF.

This chain connects TRBV5-1 to TRBJ2-7; D unclear. CDR3 size: 14 residues. V was trimmed by 0 bases and J by 5 bases, leaving 12 bases between them. CDR1 SGHRS and CDR2 YFSETQ come from the germline V gene. CDR3 loop: CASSLEPVPNEQYF. CDR3 bases: TGCGCCAGCAGCTTGGAACCTGTTCCTAACGAGCAGTACTTC.

This sequence joins TRBV15 and TRBJ1-4, with TRBD1 identical over 11 bases. In germline, CDR1 is LNHNV, CDR2 YYDKDF (reference sequence). This CDR3 comprises 17 residues. The junction had 9 bases not matched to a gene; V was cut back by 9 bases and J by 0 bases. DNA for the CDR3: TGTGCCACAGCCCCGGACAGGGGGCCCGCAACTAATGAAAAACTGTTTTTT. Translated, it gives CATAPDRGPATNEKLFF.

The chain has TRBV27 and TRBJ2-7; 8 nucleotides line up with TRBD1. The CDR3 totals 14 residues. After removal of 7 bases from V and 2 bases from J, the junction contained 7 bases not matched to a gene. Germline V gene data show CDR1 as MNHEY and CDR2 as SMNVEV (reference sequence). CDR3 region: CASNRQGKAYEQYF. Written as DNA, the CDR3 is TGTGCCAGCAATCGACAGGGGAAGGCCTACGAGCAGTACTTC.

The chain has TRBV7-5 and TRBJ2-7; the table's D call, TRBD2, was not checked against the DNA. TRBV7-5 is marked as a pseudogene. The CDR3 has 13 amino acids. Written as DNA, the CDR3 is TGTGCCAGAAGCCCCCGGGTTCTATACGAGCAGTACTTC. It yields the protein CARSPRVLYEQYF.

This clone has only one observation. The chain has TRBV21-1 and TRBJ1-1; the table's D call of TRBD1 was not tested on the DNA. TRBV21-1 counts as a pseudogene. This CDR3 has 14 residues. DNA of the CDR3: TGTGCCAGCAGCAAAGTTGCAGATAACACTGAAGCTTTCTTT. Its translation is CASSKVADNTEAFF.

This clone has more than one count but fewer than ten. The rearrangement uses TRBV10-3 and TRBJ1-4; possible D gene TRBD1, 6 bases. The V gene's germline CDR1 is ENHRY and CDR2 SYGVKD. CDR3 length equals 14 residues. V was pared by 11 bases and J by 3 bases, with 16 bases between. CDR3: CAVKTGHPNEKLFF. The CDR3 DNA reads as TGTGCCGTAAAAACAGGGCACCCTAATGAAAAACTGTTTTTT.

The gene calls are TRBV6-6 and TRBJ2-1; 9 bases fit TRBD2. This CDR3 is built from 15 residues. Trimming at V came to 2 bases and at J to 8 bases, leaving 7 bases not matched to a gene. CDR1 and CDR2 (germline): MNHNY, SVGAGI (reference sequence). The CDR3 loop reads CASSYQGLAGHEQFF. Written as DNA, the CDR3 is TGTGCCAGCAGTTACCAGGGACTAGCAGGCCATGAGCAGTTCTTC.

In its sample, this clone was seen once. The chain uses TRBV19 and TRBJ1-2; 7 bases line up with TRBD1. Germline lookup yields CDR1 LNHDA and CDR2 SQIVND (reference sequence). V was pared by 5 bases and J by 9 bases, with 9 bases of the junction left unmatched. CDR3 length equals 13 residues. The DNA for the CDR3 is TGTGCCAGTAGTGGGACAGCAGCCCAACGCTACACCTTC. Protein sequence: CASSGTAAQRYTF.

The chain joins TRBV28 to TRBJ1-3, with D tentatively TRBD1 (6 bases). CDR1 MDHEN and CDR2 SYDVKM come from the germline V gene. The CDR3 contains 18 residues. Trimming removed 1 base from V and 0 bases from J, with 16 bases in between. DNA of the CDR3: TGTGCCAGCAGTTTATATGACGGACAGCCTTACTCTGGAAACACCATATATTTT. Translated: CASSLYDGQPYSGNTIYF.

The chain links TRBV4-3 to TRBJ1-1; D gene unclear. The V and J ends lost 1 base and 1 base respectively, with 13 bases between them. CDR1 is LGHNA and CDR2 is YSLEER in the germline V gene. This CDR3 region has 16 residues. As DNA, the CDR3 is TGCGCCAGCAGCCAAGGTGACTTCATCGGGAACACTGAAGCTTTCTTT. This sequence encodes CASSQGDFIGNTEAFF.